One sample yielded the 24 T cell receptor beta chains listed below, sequenced in a study of human T cells and chemical hapten exposure. A single record per CDR3 protein comes from TCRdb applying MiXCR to the RACE reads. The sample gives 74,000 or so distinct CDR3 sequences, about 12% of which show up once; about 3.7% is in the top ten. The time point was: patch test 1, 2 weeks after DPC sensitization. Sample treatment: therapeutic diphenylcyclopropenone sensitization with weekly scalp DPC. Source: whole blood, taken in connection with sensitization to the hapten diphenylcyclopropenone (DPC). These receptor sequences come from a woman in her sixties or seventies with alopecia areata. Some clones in this sample may be carry-over from other donors' samples.

The sample holds many counts of this clonotype. The V gene is TRBV18, the J gene TRBJ2-7; 7 nucleotides line up with TRBD1. There are 13 residues in the CDR3. Germline-derived CDR1 and CDR2 are KGHSH and LQKENI. The ends lost 5 bases at V and 3 bases at J; junction bases unmatched: 4. The CDR3 DNA sequence: TGTGCCAGCTCAGACAGGGCTTACTACGAGCAGTACTTC. It codes for CASSDRAYYEQYF.

This clonotype was counted ten times or more. This chain joins TRBV3-1 and TRBJ2-7; 9 positions match TRBD1. Germline assignment: CDR1 LGHDT and CDR2 YNNKEL (reference sequence). CDR3 length: 15 residues. J gave up 4 bases and V 8 bases, and 12 bases lay outside the gene matches. For the CDR3, the DNA is TGTGCCAGCTCCAATCCGGGACAGGGAGTTTACGAGCAGTACTTC. Translated, it gives CASSNPGQGVYEQYF.

The rearrangement uses TRBV7-6 and TRBJ2-3; 9 nucleotides agree with TRBD2. Germline V gene sequence: CDR1 SGHVS, CDR2 FNYEAQ. J gave up 0 bases and V 2 bases, and 3 bases lay outside the gene matches. This CDR3 spans 16 amino acids. The CDR3 here is CASSLRGGASTDTQYF. CDR3 coding DNA: TGTGCCAGCAGCTTACGCGGGGGGGCGAGCACAGATACGCAGTATTTT.

This clonotype was counted many times. The rearrangement links TRBV18 to TRBJ1-2; D not certain. CDR1 is KGHSH and CDR2 is LQKENI in the germline V gene. Trimming left V 2 bases short and J 8 bases short, with 21 bases between. The CDR3 extends over 16 amino acids. DNA of the CDR3: TGTGCCAGCTCACCAGCACAAGATTGGTTAGTTTGGGGCTACACCTTC. Protein sequence: CASSPAQDWLVWGYTF.

V gene TRBV7-2 combines with J gene TRBJ2-3, with a weak D call TRBD2 (5 bases). Trimming shortened V by 5 bases and J by 2 bases, and 14 bases separated the two germline ends. CDR1 is SGHTA, CDR2 FQGNSA, per germline. CDR3 size: 15 residues. In DNA, the CDR3 is TGTGCCAGCAGCCAGCAACTAGGGATCACAGATACGCAGTATTTT. The encoded protein is CASSQQLGITDTQYF.

In its sample, this clonotype was seen many times. The chain couples TRBV18 to TRBJ1-2; D is perhaps TRBD1 (5 bases). Trimming took 3 bases from V and 0 from J, leaving 17 bases between them. The CDR3 loop spans 17 amino acids. The germline gives CDR1 KGHSH, CDR2 LQKENI. In DNA, the CDR3 is TGTGCCAGCTCACCGTTCGTAGGAAGGGGAGCTAACTATGGCTACACCTTC. Its translation: CASSPFVGRGANYGYTF.

This clonotype was found a few times. V usage is TRBV5-1 and J usage is TRBJ2-3; 8 nucleotides match TRBD2. The germline V gene encodes CDR1 SGHRS and CDR2 YFSETQ. There are 16 residues in the CDR3. Trimming cost V 4 bases and J 4 bases; bases outside gene matches: 11. CDR3 sequence reads: CASSLGLALVADTQYF. DNA of the CDR3: TGCGCCAGCAGCCTCGGACTAGCTCTTGTCGCAGATACGCAGTATTTT.

This clonotype was counted only a few times. The rearrangement links TRBV24-1 to TRBJ1-2, with no clear D. This CDR3 comprises 14 residues. Germline CDR1 reads KGHDR; CDR2 reads SFDVKD. Trimming removed 5 bases at V and 1 base at J, with 10 bases between. CDR3 sequence reads: CATSGGRFNYGYTF. Here the CDR3 DNA reads TGTGCCACCAGTGGGGGTAGATTTAACTATGGCTACACCTTC.

This clonotype was found many times. The rearrangement joins TRBV7-2 to TRBJ2-5; 13 positions agree with TRBD2. The CDR3 runs 15 residues. V shed 6 bases and J 5 bases; nucleotides not matched to a gene: 6. Germline V CDR1 and CDR2: SGHTA, FQGNSA. The CDR3 loop reads CASRPRTSGGETQYF. The CDR3 bases are TGTGCCAGCAGACCCAGGACTAGCGGGGGTGAGACCCAGTACTTC.

This clonotype was seen a few times. The chain employs TRBV7-9 and TRBJ2-1; D is uncertain. This CDR3 is built from 16 residues. CDR1 is SEHNR, CDR2 FQNEAQ, per germline (reference sequence). V was pared by 1 base and J by 10 bases, with 20 bases between. The CDR3 sequence: CASSLGVFPLHEEQFF. The CDR3, as DNA: TGTGCCAGCAGCTTAGGGGTGTTCCCTCTACATGAGGAGCAGTTCTTC.

The chain combines TRBV5-1 with TRBJ1-4; TRBD1 might be the D (5 bases). Germline assignment: CDR1 SGHRS and CDR2 YFSETQ. The V and J ends lost 1 base and 5 bases respectively, with 12 bases between them. CDR3 length: 15 residues. CDR3 sequence reads: CASSLLGTENEKLFF. Written as DNA, the CDR3 is TGCGCCAGCAGCTTGCTCGGGACGGAAAATGAAAAACTGTTTTTT.

The chain uses TRBV29-1 and TRBJ2-7; D is uncertain. With 5 bases removed from V and 2 bases from J, the gap between germline ends came to 10 bases. CDR1 is SQVTM and CDR2 is ANQGSEA in the germline V gene. This CDR3 has 12 amino acids. The CDR3 sequence: CSVSIGTYEQYF. Here the CDR3 DNA reads TGCAGCGTTAGTATAGGGACCTACGAGCAGTACTTC.

This clonotype was seen at least ten times. The chain joins TRBV5-1 to TRBJ2-7; 7 bases align to TRBD1. Germline-derived CDR1 and CDR2 are SGHRS and YFSETQ. The CDR3 has 16 amino acids. Trimming at V came to 0 bases and at J to 1 base, leaving 7 bases not matched to a gene. CDR3 residues: CASSLAGTGVSYEQYF. CDR3 DNA sequence: TGCGCCAGCAGCTTGGCTGGTACAGGGGTTTCCTACGAGCAGTACTTC.

This clonotype was detected only a few times. V and J are TRBV6-2 or TRBV6-3 and TRBJ1-5; a possible D gene is TRBD1 (6 bases). The CDR3 has 18 amino acids. Germline V gene data show CDR1 as MNHEY and CDR2 as SVGEGT. V dropped 3 bases and J dropped 6 bases, with 24 bases sitting between them. The CDR3 DNA sequence: TGTGCCAGCAGTTATCGGTTACAGGGACCGTTCGGGGGTCAGCCCCAGCATTTT. It encodes CASSYRLQGPFGGQPQHF.

The rearrangement links TRBV7-2 to TRBJ2-1; D remains unclear. CDR1 is SGHTA, CDR2 FQGNSA, per germline. V was pared by 1 base and J by 16 bases, with 11 bases between. The CDR3 spans 11 residues. CDR3 DNA sequence: TGTGCCAGCAGCTTAGTCCAGTTGGTTTTCTTC. It encodes CASSLVQLVFF.

This clonotype was observed at least ten times. A junction boundary mismatches the germline segment, possibly from a read error. The rearrangement links TRBV3-1 to TRBJ2-3; D ambiguous. The CDR3 is made up of 13 amino acids. CDR1 and CDR2 from the germline V gene are LGHDT and YNNKEL (reference sequence). DNA for the CDR3: TGTGCCAGCACCCAAGGGATGTCGGATACGCAGTATTTT. Its protein product is CASTQGMSDTQYF.

This chain joins TRBV27 and TRBJ2-3; D ambiguous. Germline CDR1 MNHEY, CDR2 SMNVEV (reference sequence). CDR3 length: 15 residues. Deletions cut 7 bases from V and 0 bases from J, with 14 bases between. Here the CDR3 reads CASKVLASSTDTQYF. DNA for the CDR3: TGTGCCAGCAAGGTACTCGCAAGTAGCACAGATACGCAGTATTTT.

This clonotype was seen many times. This sequence joins TRBV7-6 and TRBJ2-1; 14 bases match TRBD2. Germline assignment: CDR1 SGHVS and CDR2 FNYEAQ. CDR3 length: 17 residues. With V trimmed by 6 bases and J by 2 bases, 6 bases remained unmatched. The CDR3 reads CASSRGLAGGTYNEQFF. The CDR3 nucleotides read TGTGCCAGCAGTCGAGGACTAGCGGGGGGTACCTACAATGAGCAGTTCTTC.

The table lists this clonotype with a few counts. The chain has TRBV7-8 and TRBJ2-1, with no clear D. The V end lost 5 bases, the J end lost 8 bases, and 13 bases lay between the germline ends. CDR1 is SGHVS, CDR2 FQNEAQ, per germline. The CDR3 is made up of 13 amino acids. CDR3 sequence (DNA): TGTGCCAGCAGCCCAGACACGGCCCATGAGCAGTTCTTC. Translation: CASSPDTAHEQFF.

The V and J genes are TRBV27 and TRBJ1-5, with TRBD1 identical over 8 bases. The CDR3 has 17 amino acids. J lost 0 bases, V lost 5 bases, and 9 bases had no gene match. The germline V gene encodes CDR1 MNHEY and CDR2 SMNVEV (reference sequence). The CDR3 loop reads CASSGGTGGNSNQPQHF. The DNA for the CDR3 is TGTGCCAGCAGTGGGGGGACAGGAGGTAATAGCAATCAGCCCCAGCATTTT.

This chain links TRBV20-1 with TRBJ2-1, with D hard to call. There are 15 residues in the CDR3. V was clipped by 5 bases and J by 0 bases, with 14 bases between them. The germline gives CDR1 DFQATT, CDR2 SNEGSKA (reference sequence). CDR3 sequence reads: CSAPKGRYSYNEQFF. Written as DNA, the CDR3 is TGCAGTGCTCCCAAAGGCAGATACTCCTACAATGAGCAGTTCTTC.

The rearrangement joins TRBV30 to TRBJ2-7; 7 nucleotides match TRBD1. Germline V gives CDR1 GTSNPN, CDR2 SVGIG (reference sequence). With V trimmed by 3 bases and J by 7 bases, 3 bases remained unmatched. This CDR3 region has 11 residues. This chain's CDR3 is CAWSARGEQYF. The DNA for the CDR3 is TGTGCCTGGAGCGCCAGGGGGGAGCAGTACTTC.

The J gene is TRBJ1-4, the V gene TRBV20-1; D call uncertain. V was shortened by 0 bases and J by 1 base, with 9 bases between the two germline ends. CDR1 is DFQATT, CDR2 SNEGSKA, per germline (reference sequence). This CDR3 spans 15 amino acids. For the CDR3, the DNA is TGCAGTGCTAGAGATCACAAGGGAACTAATGAAAAACTGTTTTTT. This sequence encodes CSARDHKGTNEKLFF.

This clonotype was seen ten or more times. The gene calls are TRBV18 and TRBJ1-2; D may be TRBD1 (6 bases). V was clipped by 2 bases and J by 1 base, with 11 bases between them. Germline CDR1 and CDR2: KGHSH and LQKENI. CDR3 length equals 15 residues. The CDR3 sequence is CASSPGGAYNYGYTF. The CDR3 DNA reads as TGTGCCAGCTCACCAGGGGGGGCGTATAACTATGGCTACACCTTC.